This TCR beta chain was observed in a study of blood T cells in healthy people across ages. Primers used in a second PCR of about 7 to 12 cycles were a sample-barcoded 5' primer and a J-beta primer mix. Each of the cDNA molecules was tagged by a template-switch adaptor with 12 random nucleotides. There were at least 2.5 million CDR3-containing paired-end reads obtained from each sample. TCRdb analysed the 5' RACE reads with MiXCR anew, one entry per CDR3 protein. The sample lists about 1,600,000 distinct CDR3 sequences, roughly 45% seen once, with 7.9% in the top ten. General study points: Age brought a roughly linear fall in TCR beta diversity measured per million T cells.

To note about this clonotype: The antigen remains unidentified.

Total RNA extraction produced at least 5.5 micrograms (per sample) for the study. The sequenced sample was blood. The sequence was obtained from a woman aged 18-29 years in good health.

The CDR3 loop reads CASSQSPGLWDEQFF. In nucleotides, the CDR3 is TGCGCCAGCAGCCAGTCTCCGGGACTATGGGATGAGCAGTTCTTC. The V gene is TRBV4-1, the J gene TRBJ2-1, with TRBD2 matching over 7 bases. J was trimmed by 8 bases and V by 3 bases; bases with no gene match: 10. CDR1 and CDR2 (germline): MGHRA, YSYEKL. CDR3 size: 15 residues.